The entry below describes one TCR beta chain. Its antigen remains unidentified. The sample originates from a study of radiotherapy plus CTLA-4 blockade in lung cancer. Turning to the study itself: Objective response rate was about 20%; disease control rate, around 30%. Study conclusions and caveats: Tumor-derived TCR clones expanded in blood after radiotherapy plus ipilimumab. How blood T cell clones changed early, along with interferon-beta, reportedly forecast response best.

The V end was cut by 3 bases, the J end by 7 bases, with 7 bases between. The CDR3 covers 12 residues. Germline assignment: CDR1 SGHTA and CDR2 FQGNSA. With ipilimumab providing CTLA-4 blockade, focal radiation was administered to patients who had chemo-refractory metastatic non-small-cell lung cancer. Using immunoSEQ multiplex PCR, the repertoire was profiled, and TCRdb retains in-frame clones only, with some absent. The sample includes fewer than 100,000 clones, around 76% of them seen just once. Material: peripheral blood, obtained from a patient treated with radiotherapy plus ipilimumab. This chain uses TRBV7-2 with TRBJ2-1; unclear D gene. This sequence was found in a human donor with non-small cell lung cancer whose response to radiotherapy plus ipilimumab could not be evaluated. Some clones in this sample may be carry-over from other donors' samples. CDR3 sequence: CASSLIGNEQFF. The CDR3 nucleotides read TGTGCCAGCAGCTTGATCGGGAATGAGCAGTTCTTC.